Listed here is a single TCR beta chain. Sequencing used immunoSEQ multiplex PCR; TCRdb keeps in-frame clones, though not all of them. This table has approximately 210,000 clones, roughly four fifths appearing once. The sample originates from a study of blood T cell repertoires in COVID-19. Followed longitudinally, the Seattle patients had been enrolled during active infection. The sequence came from a woman older than 75 with COVID-19, enrolled during active disease. The specimen was peripheral blood.

CDR3 protein: CASGQGEGDTQYF. The CDR3 coding sequence is TGTGCCAGCGGACAGGGCGAGGGAGATACGCAGTATTTT. The chain employs TRBV18 and TRBJ2-3; TRBD1 aligns across 8 bases. Germline CDR1 and CDR2: KGHSH and LQKENI. V dropped 8 bases and J dropped 5; count of bases not matched to a gene: 6. This CDR3 comprises 13 residues.